Presented here are 8 T cell receptor beta chains from one specimen sequenced in a study of cytomegalovirus exposure and HLA in healthy donors. The PCR made use of 60 Vbeta and 13 Jbeta primers. Libraries were prepared by immunoSEQ multiplex PCR; TCRdb keeps only in-frame clonotypes and omits some of them. The profile shows about 150,000 clones, 74% of them singletons. The specimen was PBMCs. All receptors come from a young man in good health and CMV-seropositive.

In this sample, this clone turned up once. The chain couples TRBV11-2 to TRBJ2-2; TRBD1 aligns across 12 bases. V gave up 4 bases and J gave up 1 base; unmatched junction bases: 7. The CDR3 is made up of 18 amino acids. The germline gives CDR1 SGHAT, CDR2 FQNNGV. CDR3 DNA sequence: TGTGCCAGCAGCTCCCGGGACAGGGGGCGCGTGAACACCGGGGAGCTGTTTTTT. This codes for CASSSRDRGRVNTGELFF. Full variable domain (outside the CDR3, taken from reference TRBV11-2 and TRBJ2-2): EAGVAQSPRYKIIEKRQSVAFWCNPISGHATLYWYQQILGQGPKLLIQFQNNGVVDDSQLPKDRFSAERLKGVDSTLKIQPAKLEDSAVYLCASSSRDRGRVNTGELFFGEGSRLTVL.

The chain links TRBV14 to TRBJ1-6, with 7 bases matching TRBD1. V shed 4 bases and J 7 bases; nucleotides not matched to a gene: 7. This CDR3 is built from 15 residues. Germline loops: CDR1 SGHDN, CDR2 FVKESK. CDR3 bases: TGTGCCAGCAGCCTCGTGAGCAGGGGGAATTCACCCCTCCACTTT. Protein: CASSLVSRGNSPLHF.

The V gene is TRBV6-6, the J gene TRBJ1-3; D remains unclear. With 4 bases removed from V and 3 bases from J, the gap between germline ends came to 10 bases. CDR3 length: 14 amino acids. Germline V CDR1 and CDR2: MNHNY, SVGAGI (reference sequence). CDR3 protein: CASSSGIIGNTIYF. CDR3 DNA: TGTGCCAGCAGTTCCGGGATTATTGGAAACACCATATATTTT.

V gene TRBV5-4 combines with J gene TRBJ2-5, with 13 bases aligning to TRBD2. Germline lookup yields CDR1 SGHNT and CDR2 YYREEE (reference sequence). This CDR3 is built from 16 residues. The ends lost 4 bases at V and 3 bases at J; junction bases unmatched: 6. The CDR3: CASSTGLAGAEETQYF. In DNA form, the CDR3 reads TGTGCCAGCAGCACTGGACTAGCGGGGGCCGAAGAGACCCAGTACTTC.

The chain has TRBV4-2 and TRBJ2-7; weak D call: TRBD2 (6 bases). V dropped 6 bases and J dropped 3 bases, with 15 bases sitting between them. Per germline, CDR1 LGHNA and CDR2 YNFKEQ. The CDR3 totals 14 residues. CDR3 sequence (DNA): TGTGCCAGCAGTCCAAGGGAGGACGACTACGAGCAGTACTTC. Amino acid sequence: CASSPREDDYEQYF.

The rearrangement uses TRBV5-1 and TRBJ1-5; D is undetermined. With 0 bases removed from V and 7 bases from J, the gap between germline ends came to 8 bases. CDR3 size: 13 residues. Germline V gene lookup returns CDR1 SGHRS and CDR2 YFSETQ. In DNA, the CDR3 is TGCGCCAGCAGCTTGGCCGGGGAACAGCCCCAGCATTTT. As protein: CASSLAGEQPQHF.

V gene TRBV4-2 combines with J gene TRBJ2-7; the match to TRBD1 covers 10 bases. This CDR3 comprises 13 residues. Trimming took 6 bases from V and 13 from J; bases not matched to a gene: 12. CDR1 and CDR2 (germline): LGHNA, YNFKEQ. The CDR3 DNA reads as TGTGCCAGCAGTTACAACCGGGACAGGGGATTTTACTTC. It specifies CASSYNRDRGFYF.

The table lists this clone with a count of one. The V and J genes are TRBV30 and TRBJ1-5; 7 bases are a match to TRBD1. Germline CDR1 and CDR2: GTSNPN and SVGIG (reference sequence). The CDR3 is 15 amino acids. V lost 0 bases, J lost 9 bases, and 11 bases stayed unmatched. The CDR3 region has the DNA TGTGCCTGGAGTGTGAGGGACAGCCTGATTGGGCCCCAGCATTTT. This encodes CAWSVRDSLIGPQHF.